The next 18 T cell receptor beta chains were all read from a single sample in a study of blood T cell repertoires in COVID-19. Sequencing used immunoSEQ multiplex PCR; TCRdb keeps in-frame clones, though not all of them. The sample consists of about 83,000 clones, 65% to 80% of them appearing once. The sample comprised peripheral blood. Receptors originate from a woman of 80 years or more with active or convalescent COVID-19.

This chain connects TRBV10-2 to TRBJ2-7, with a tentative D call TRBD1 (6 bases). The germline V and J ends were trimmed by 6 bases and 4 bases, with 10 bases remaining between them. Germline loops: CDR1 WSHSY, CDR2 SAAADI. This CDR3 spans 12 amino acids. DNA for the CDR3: TGCGCCAGCAGGGACAGAAATTACGAGCAGTACTTC. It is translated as CASRDRNYEQYF.

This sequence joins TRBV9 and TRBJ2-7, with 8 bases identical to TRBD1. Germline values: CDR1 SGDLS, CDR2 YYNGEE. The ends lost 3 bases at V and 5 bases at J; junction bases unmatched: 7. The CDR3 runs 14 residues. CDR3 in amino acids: CASSGSGQANEQYF. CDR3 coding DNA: TGTGCCAGCAGCGGGTCGGGACAGGCCAACGAGCAGTACTTC. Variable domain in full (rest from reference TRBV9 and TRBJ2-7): DSGVTQTPKHLITATGQRVTLRCSPRSGDLSVYWYQQSLDQGLQFLIQYYNGEERAKGNILERFSAQQFPDLHSELNLSSLELGDSALYFCASSGSGQANEQYFGPGTRLTVT.

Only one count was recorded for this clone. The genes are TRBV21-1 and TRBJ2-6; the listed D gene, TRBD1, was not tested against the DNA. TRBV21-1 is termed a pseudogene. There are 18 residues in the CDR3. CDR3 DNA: TGTGCCCTAAACAGGGGTACCCTTCACATCTCTGGGGCCAACGTCCTGACTTTC. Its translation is CALNRGTLHISGANVLTF.

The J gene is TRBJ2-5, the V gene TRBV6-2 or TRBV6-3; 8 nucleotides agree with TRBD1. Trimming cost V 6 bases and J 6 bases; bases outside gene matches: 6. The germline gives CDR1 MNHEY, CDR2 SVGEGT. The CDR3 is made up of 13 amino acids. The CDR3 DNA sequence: TGTGCCAGCAGCCAGGACAGGGTCCAGACCCAGTACTTC. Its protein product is CASSQDRVQTQYF.

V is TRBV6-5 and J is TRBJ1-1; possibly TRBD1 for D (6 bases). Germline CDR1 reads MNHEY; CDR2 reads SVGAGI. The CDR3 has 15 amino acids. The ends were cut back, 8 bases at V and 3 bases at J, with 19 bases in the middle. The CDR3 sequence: CASQAPGGAYTEAFF. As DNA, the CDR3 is TGTGCCAGCCAGGCCCCGGGGGGCGCCTACACTGAAGCTTTCTTT.

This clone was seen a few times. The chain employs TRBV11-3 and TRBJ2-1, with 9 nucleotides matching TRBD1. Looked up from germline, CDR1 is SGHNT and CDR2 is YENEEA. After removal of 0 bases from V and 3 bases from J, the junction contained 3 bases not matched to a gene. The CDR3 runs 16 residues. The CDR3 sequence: CASSLDRTGDYNEQFF. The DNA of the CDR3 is TGTGCCAGCAGCTTAGACCGGACAGGGGACTACAATGAGCAGTTCTTC.

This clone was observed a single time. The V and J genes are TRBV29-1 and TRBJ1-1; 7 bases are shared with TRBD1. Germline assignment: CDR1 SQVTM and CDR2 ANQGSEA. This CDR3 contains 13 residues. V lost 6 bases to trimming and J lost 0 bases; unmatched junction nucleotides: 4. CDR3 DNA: TGCAGCGTCGGACAGGCCCTGAACACTGAAGCTTTCTTT. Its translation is CSVGQALNTEAFF.

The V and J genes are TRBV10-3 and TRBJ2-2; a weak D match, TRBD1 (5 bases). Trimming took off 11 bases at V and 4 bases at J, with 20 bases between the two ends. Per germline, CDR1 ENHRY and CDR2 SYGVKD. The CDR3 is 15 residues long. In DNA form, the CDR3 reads TGTGCCGCGGCTGGGCAAAATAGGGGCACCGGGGAGCTGTTTTTT. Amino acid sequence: CAAAGQNRGTGELFF.

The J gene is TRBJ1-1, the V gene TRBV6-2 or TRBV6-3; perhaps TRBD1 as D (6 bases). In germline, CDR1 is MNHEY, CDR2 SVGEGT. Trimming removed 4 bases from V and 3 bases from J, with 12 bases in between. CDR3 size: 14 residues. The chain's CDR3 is CASSSTGTDTEAFF. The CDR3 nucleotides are TGTGCCAGCAGTTCAACAGGGACGGACACTGAAGCTTTCTTT.

The CDR3 spells CASSYIRGRDTQYF. The CDR3 coding sequence is TGTGCCAGCAGCTATATACGTGGTAGAGATACGCAGTATTTT. V usage is TRBV11-2 and J usage is TRBJ2-3; D gene ambiguous. The CDR3 is 14 amino acids. Per germline, CDR1 SGHAT and CDR2 FQNNGV. Trimming cost V 4 bases and J 5 bases, with 13 bases left between them.

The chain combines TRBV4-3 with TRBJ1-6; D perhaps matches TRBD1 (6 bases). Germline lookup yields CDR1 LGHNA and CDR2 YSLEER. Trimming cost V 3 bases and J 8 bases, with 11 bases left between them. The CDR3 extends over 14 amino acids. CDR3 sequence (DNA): TGCGCCAGCAGCCAGCGTCACAGGGATTCACCCCTCCACTTT. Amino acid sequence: CASSQRHRDSPLHF.

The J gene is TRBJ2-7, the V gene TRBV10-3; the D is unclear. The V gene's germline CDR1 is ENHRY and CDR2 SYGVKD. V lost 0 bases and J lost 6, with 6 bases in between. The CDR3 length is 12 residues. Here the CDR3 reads CAISESSLEQYF. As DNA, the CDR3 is TGTGCCATCAGTGAGTCTAGCCTCGAGCAGTACTTC.

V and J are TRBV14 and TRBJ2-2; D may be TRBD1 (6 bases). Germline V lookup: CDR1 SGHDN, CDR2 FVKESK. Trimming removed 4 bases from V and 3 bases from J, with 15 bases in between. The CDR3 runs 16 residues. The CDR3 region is CASSPGAVSYTGELFF. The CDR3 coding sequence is TGTGCCAGCAGCCCAGGGGCCGTCTCCTACACCGGGGAGCTGTTTTTT. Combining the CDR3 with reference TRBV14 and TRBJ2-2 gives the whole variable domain EAGVTQFPSHSVIEKGQTVTLRCDPISGHDNLYWYRRVMGKEIKFLLHFVKESKQDESGMPNNRFLAERTGGTYSTLKVQPAELEDSGVYFCASSPGAVSYTGELFFGEGSRLTVL.

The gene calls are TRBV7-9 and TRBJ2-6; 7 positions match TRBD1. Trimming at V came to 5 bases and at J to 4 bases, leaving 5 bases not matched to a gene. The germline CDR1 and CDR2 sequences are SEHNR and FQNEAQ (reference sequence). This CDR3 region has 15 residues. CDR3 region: CASSRQGVGANVLTF. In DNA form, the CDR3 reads TGTGCCAGCAGCCGACAGGGCGTGGGGGCCAACGTCCTGACTTTC.

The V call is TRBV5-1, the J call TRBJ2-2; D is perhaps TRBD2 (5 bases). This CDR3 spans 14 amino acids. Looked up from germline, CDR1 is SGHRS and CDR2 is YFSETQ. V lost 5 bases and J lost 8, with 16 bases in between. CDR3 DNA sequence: TGCGCCAGCAGTTTTGGAGGAGGCGAGGGGGAGCTGTTTTTT. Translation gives CASSFGGGEGELFF.

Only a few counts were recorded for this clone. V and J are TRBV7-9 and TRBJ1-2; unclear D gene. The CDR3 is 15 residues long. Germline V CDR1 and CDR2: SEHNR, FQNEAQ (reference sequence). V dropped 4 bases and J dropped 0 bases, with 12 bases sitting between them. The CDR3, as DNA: TGTGCCAGCAGCTATACTGTGGGCGCTAACTATGGCTACACCTTC. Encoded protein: CASSYTVGANYGYTF.

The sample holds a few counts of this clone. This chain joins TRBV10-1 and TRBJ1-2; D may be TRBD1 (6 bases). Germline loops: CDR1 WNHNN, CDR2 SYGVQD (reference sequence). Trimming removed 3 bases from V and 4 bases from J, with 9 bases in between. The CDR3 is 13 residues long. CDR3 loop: CASSEHRVYGYTF. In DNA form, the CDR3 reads TGCGCCAGCAGTGAACACAGGGTCTATGGCTACACCTTC.

The CDR3 reads CASSDLAGLGNTIYF. CDR3 DNA: TGTGCCAGTAGCGATTTGGCGGGGCTTGGGAACACCATATATTTT. The gene calls are TRBV19 and TRBJ1-3; tentatively, D is TRBD1 (5 bases). CDR3 length: 15 residues. The germline V and J ends were trimmed by 6 bases and 7 bases, with 19 bases remaining between them. From germline, CDR1 is LNHDA and CDR2 SQIVND (reference sequence).